This is a list of T cell receptor beta chains from one sample in a study of cytomegalovirus exposure and HLA in healthy donors. The protocol was immunoSEQ multiplex PCR, while the TCRdb copy is restricted to in-frame clones and leaves out a portion. Its table records about 53,000 clones. Sequences were obtained from PBMCs. These receptors were obtained from a man between 18 and 29 years old in good health and CMV-seropositive. Each CDR3 is given with its conserved first and last residue. The D gene is left open where the match is weak. The size of a clone is reported for some rows only, either as once, few or many, or as a class for expanded clones.

size,length,J,V,D,CDR3,DNA
NA,13,TRBJ2-7,TRBV5-6,NA,CASSFFEAYEQYF,TGTGCCAGCAGCTTCTTCGAGGCTTACGAGCAGTACTTC
NA,16,TRBJ2-7,TRBV5-1,TRBD1,CASSSQTGAVGNEQYF,TGCGCCAGCAGCTCCCAGACAGGGGCGGTCGGTAACGAGCAGTACTTC
NA,13,TRBJ2-2,TRBV10-3,NA,CASGYGTSGELFF,TGTGCCTCGGGGTACGGAACGTCGGGGGAGCTGTTTTTT
NA,15,TRBJ2-5,TRBV7-9,NA,CASSLVSRGEETQYF,TGTGCCAGCAGCTTAGTGTCTCGGGGAGAGGAGACCCAGTACTTC
NA,14,TRBJ2-7,TRBV6-5,NA,CASSYTRSSYEQYF,TGTGCCAGCAGTTACACGAGGAGCTCCTACGAGCAGTACTTC
NA,16,TRBJ2-3,TRBV30,TRBD2,CAWSAGTSGSTDTQYF,TGTGCCTGGAGCGCAGGGACTAGCGGTAGCACAGATACGCAGTATTTT
NA,16,TRBJ2-1,TRBV18,NA,CASSPPGEAAYNEQFF,TGTGCCAGCTCACCCCCGGGGGAAGCGGCATACAATGAGCAGTTCTTC
NA,14,TRBJ2-1,TRBV30,TRBD2,CAWSGTSGDNEQFF,TGTGCCTGGAGTGGGACTAGCGGGGACAATGAGCAGTTCTTC
NA,15,TRBJ2-1,TRBV7-3,TRBD2,CASSFLAGAANEQFF,TGTGCCAGCAGCTTCCTAGCGGGAGCGGCTAATGAGCAGTTCTTC
NA,14,TRBJ2-7,TRBV6-4,NA,CASRERSHRDVQYF,TGTGCCAGCAGGGAGCGGAGCCACCGGGATGTGCAGTACTTC
NA,19,TRBJ2-1,TRBV19,NA,CASSLFGEPYNEVGNEQFF,TGTGCCAGTAGCCTTTTCGGGGAGCCATACAATGAGGTGGGAAATGAGCAGTTCTTC
medium-sized,13,TRBJ2-7,TRBV19,TRBD2,CASRPGLATEQYF,TGTGCCAGTAGACCGGGACTAGCGACCGAGCAGTACTTC
NA,14,TRBJ1-1,TRBV7-9,NA,CASSSRGERAEAFF,TGTGCCAGCAGCTCGCGGGGGGAGAGAGCTGAAGCTTTCTTT
NA,18,TRBJ2-1,TRBV19,TRBD2,CASRPALAGVGSYNEQFF,TGTGCCAGTAGGCCCGCACTAGCGGGAGTTGGGTCCTACAATGAGCAGTTCTTC
NA,15,TRBJ2-7,TRBV4-1,TRBD1,CASSQDRDRSYEQYF,TGCGCCAGCAGCCAAGATCGGGACAGGAGCTACGAGCAGTACTTC
NA,12,TRBJ1-1,TRBV2,NA,CASSSRFTEAFF,TGTGCCAGCAGTTCCAGGTTCACTGAAGCTTTCTTT
medium-sized,15,TRBJ2-3,TRBV6-1,TRBD1,CASSEGQGTPDTQYF,TGTGCCAGCAGTGAAGGACAGGGCACACCAGATACGCAGTATTTT
NA,13,TRBJ2-1,TRBV6-1,TRBD1,CASSVTGGNEQFF,TGTGCCAGCAGTGTCACAGGGGGAAATGAGCAGTTCTTC
NA,14,TRBJ2-7,TRBV28,NA,CASSLYSGSYEQYF,TGTGCCAGCAGTTTATATAGCGGCTCCTACGAGCAGTACTTC
NA,13,TRBJ2-1,TRBV6-6,NA,CASSYESHNEQFF,TGTGCCAGCAGTTACGAGTCGCACAATGAGCAGTTCTTC
NA,13,TRBJ2-7,TRBV7-3,TRBD2,CASSLAGEPEQYF,TGTGCCAGCAGCTTAGCGGGAGAGCCCGAGCAGTACTTC
NA,13,TRBJ2-7,TRBV19,NA,CATMGEVPSEQYF,TGTGCCACCATGGGAGAGGTCCCCTCCGAGCAGTACTTC
NA,15,TRBJ2-5,TRBV5-4,TRBD2,CASSLASGRGETQYF,TGTGCCAGCAGCTTGGCTAGCGGGAGAGGAGAGACCCAGTACTTC
NA,14,TRBJ2-5,TRBV7-2,NA,CASSLRVAAETQYF,TGTGCCAGCAGCTTACGGGTCGCAGCGGAGACCCAGTACTTC
NA,18,TRBJ2-4,TRBV9,TRBD2,CASSPRTSGALAKNIQYF,TGTGCCAGCAGCCCCCGGACTAGCGGGGCACTAGCCAAAAACATTCAGTACTTC
NA,13,TRBJ1-2,TRBV11-2,NA,CASSLAGVDGYTF,TGTGCCAGCAGCTTAGCCGGGGTGGATGGCTACACCTTC
NA,16,TRBJ2-3,TRBV9,TRBD2,CASSLRLAGGEDTQYF,TGTGCCAGCAGCCTGAGACTAGCGGGAGGGGAAGATACGCAGTATTTT
NA,15,TRBJ2-7,TRBV5-1,NA,CASSLEYSSSYEQYF,TGCGCCAGCAGCTTGGAGTATTCTAGCTCCTACGAGCAGTACTTC
NA,14,TRBJ1-5,TRBV27,TRBD1,CASKTGTGAQPQHF,TGTGCCAGCAAAACCGGGACAGGGGCTCAGCCCCAGCATTTT
NA,17,TRBJ1-1,TRBV5-1,NA,CASSSHRDQSGGTEAFF,TGCGCCAGCAGCTCGCACCGGGATCAGTCGGGAGGCACTGAAGCTTTCTTT
NA,17,TRBJ1-3,TRBV30,NA,CAWSVFPLGGSGNTIYF,TGTGCCTGGAGTGTGTTTCCCTTAGGGGGCTCTGGAAACACCATATATTTT
NA,13,TRBJ2-5,TRBV19,NA,CASSISHQETQYF,TGTGCCAGTAGTATCTCTCACCAAGAGACCCAGTACTTC
NA,11,TRBJ2-7,TRBV6-1,NA,CATRGIYEQYF,TGTGCCACCCGGGGGATCTACGAGCAGTACTTC
NA,13,TRBJ1-1,TRBV10-3,NA,CAILRGDNTEAFF,TGTGCCATACTCAGGGGTGATAACACTGAAGCTTTCTTT
NA,16,TRBJ2-2,TRBV2,NA,CASSAGRTANTGELFF,TGTGCCAGCAGTGCGGGGCGGACAGCCAACACCGGGGAGCTGTTTTTT
NA,18,TRBJ2-2,TRBV18,NA,CASSPPVVAGQISGELFF,TGTGCCAGCTCACCACCGGTAGTTGCGGGACAGATATCTGGGGAGCTGTTTTTT
NA,14,TRBJ2-1,TRBV19,NA,CASSLTGTYNEQFF,TGTGCCAGTAGTCTTACGGGGACCTACAATGAGCAGTTCTTC